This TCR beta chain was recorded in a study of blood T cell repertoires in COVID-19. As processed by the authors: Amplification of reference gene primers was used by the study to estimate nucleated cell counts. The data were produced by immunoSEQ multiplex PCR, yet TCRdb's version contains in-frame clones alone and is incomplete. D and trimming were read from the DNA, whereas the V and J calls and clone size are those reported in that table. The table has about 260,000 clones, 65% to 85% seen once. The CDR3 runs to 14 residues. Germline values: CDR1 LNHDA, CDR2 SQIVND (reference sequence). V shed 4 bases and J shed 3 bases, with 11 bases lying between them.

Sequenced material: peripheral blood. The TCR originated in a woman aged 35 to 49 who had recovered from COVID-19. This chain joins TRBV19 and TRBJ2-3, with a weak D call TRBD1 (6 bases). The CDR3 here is CASSTTGRTDTQYF. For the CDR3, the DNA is TGTGCCAGTAGTACGACAGGTCGAACAGATACGCAGTATTTT.